The table lists the clone carrying this T cell receptor beta chain with a few counts. Its antigen is not known. This sample was included in a study of CD8 T cells in ankylosing spondylitis. Study findings and constraints: Disease-linked clones had a CD8+ phenotype and relatively low frequency in peripheral blood. Significant enrichment of disease-linked clones was reportedly seen in matched ankylosing spondylitis synovial fluid.

Making use of molecular barcodes, quantitative 5'-RACE generated TCR beta libraries. TCRdb re-analysed the 5' RACE reads in MiXCR, keeping a single row per CDR3 protein. Of 310,000 or so distinct CDR3 sequences in the sample, about 20% are singletons; the top ten hold less than 9.5%. The receptor comes from a male donor with ankylosing spondylitis or in good health (not recorded which). Sample: blood, either unsorted or a sorted T cell fraction (not recorded which).

CDR3 coding DNA: TGCAGCGTGAGGTATTCGGGGGCATCCGATACGCAGTATTTT. This sequence encodes CSVRYSGASDTQYF. The chain joins TRBV29-1 to TRBJ2-3; D may be TRBD1 or TRBD2 (6 bases each). Trimming left V 6 bases short and J 6 bases short, with 19 bases between. The CDR3 runs to 14 residues. Per the germline V gene, CDR1 is SQVTM and CDR2 is ANQGSEA.